Listed below are T cell receptor beta chains from one sample, sequenced in a study of T cell responses to AZD1222 COVID-19 vaccine. Libraries were prepared by immunoSEQ multiplex PCR; TCRdb keeps only in-frame clonotypes and omits some of them. The sample has 95,000 to 110,000 clones; around 90% are singletons. The material sequenced was peripheral blood, taken on day 0 of AZD1222 vaccination. The receptors were gathered from an adult in good health. CDR3s include the opening cysteine and the closing phenylalanine or tryptophan. The order of the fields is V gene, D gene, clone size, J gene, CDR3 DNA, CDR3 protein. D genes are given only for firm matches. Clone sizes are given selectively: once, few, many, or a class where the clone is expanded.

TRBV10-3	NA	NA	TRBJ1-2	TGTGCCATCAGTTCCGGGGGAGTCGGAATACGCTATGGCTACACCTTC	CAISSGGVGIRYGYTF
TRBV5-1	TRBD1	NA	TRBJ1-2	TGCGCCAGCAGCCAGCAGGGACAGCTCTATGGCTACACCTTC	CASSQQGQLYGYTF
TRBV4-3	NA	NA	TRBJ2-3	TGCGCCAGCAGCCAAGATGCTATCACAGATACGCAGTATTTT	CASSQDAITDTQYF
TRBV3-1/TRBV3-2	NA	once	TRBJ1-2	TGTGCCAGCAGCCAAGAGAATTGGGGCTACACCTTC	CASSQENWGYTF
TRBV18	NA	few	TRBJ2-7	TGTGCCAGCTCACCACTTGTGGGCCCTACCTCCTACGAGCAGTACTTC	CASSPLVGPTSYEQYF
TRBV7-2	NA	NA	TRBJ2-7	TGTGCCAGCAGCTTCGGGGGATCTATGGACGAGCAGTACTTC	CASSFGGSMDEQYF
TRBV12-5	NA	NA	TRBJ1-1	TGTGCTAGTGCCCGGGGGTTGAACACTGAAGCTTTCTTT	CASARGLNTEAFF
TRBV12-5	TRBD2	NA	TRBJ2-1	TGTGCTAGTGGGACTAGCGGGATATATGAGCAGTTCTTC	CASGTSGIYEQFF
TRBV5-1	TRBD1	NA	TRBJ1-2	TGCGCCAGCAGCTTGGATGGGGGACAGGGTTCCTTTCGCTATGGCTACACCTTC	CASSLDGGQGSFRYGYTF
TRBV19	NA	NA	TRBJ2-7	TGTGCCAGTAGTCAGGGGGGCTACGAGCAGTACTTC	CASSQGGYEQYF
TRBV12-3/TRBV12-4	NA	few	TRBJ2-5	TGTGCCAGCAGTTTATGGCAGCAAGAGACCCAGTACTTC	CASSLWQQETQYF
TRBV18	NA	NA	TRBJ1-6	TGTGCCAGCTCACTCTCGACGGTGCGAGTGAATTCACCCCTCCACTTT	CASSLSTVRVNSPLHF
TRBV25-1	NA	NA	TRBJ1-1	TGTGCCAGCAGTGGGCTGCACACTGAAGCTTTCTTT	CASSGLHTEAFF
TRBV7-9	NA	NA	TRBJ1-4	TGTGCCAGCAGCTTGATGGGGGCTAATGAAAAACTGTTTTTT	CASSLMGANEKLFF
TRBV14	NA	NA	TRBJ1-5	TGTGCCAGCAGCTCCTTCGGCAATCAGCCCCAGCATTTT	CASSSFGNQPQHF
TRBV6-2/TRBV6-3	NA	NA	TRBJ2-2	TGTGCCAGCAGTAGTAACTTACAGGGTCAGGTCGGGGAGCTGTTTTTT	CASSSNLQGQVGELFF